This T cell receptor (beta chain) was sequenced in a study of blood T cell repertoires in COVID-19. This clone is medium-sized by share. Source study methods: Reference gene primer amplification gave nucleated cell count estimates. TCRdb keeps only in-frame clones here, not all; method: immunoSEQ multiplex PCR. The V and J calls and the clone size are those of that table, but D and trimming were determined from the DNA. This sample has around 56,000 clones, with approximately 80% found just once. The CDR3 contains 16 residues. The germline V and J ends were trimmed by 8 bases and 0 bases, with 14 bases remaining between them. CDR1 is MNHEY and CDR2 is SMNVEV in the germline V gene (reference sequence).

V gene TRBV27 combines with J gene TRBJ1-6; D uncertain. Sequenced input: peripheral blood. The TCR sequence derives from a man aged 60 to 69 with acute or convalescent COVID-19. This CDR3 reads CASRRHLSSYNSPLHF. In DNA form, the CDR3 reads TGTGCCAGCCGCAGGCATCTCAGCTCCTATAATTCACCCCTCCACTTT.